These T cell receptor beta chains were read from a single sample in a study of cytomegalovirus exposure and HLA in healthy donors. The protocol was immunoSEQ multiplex PCR, while the TCRdb copy is restricted to in-frame clones and leaves out a portion. The repertoire holds hundreds of thousands of clones, about 79% seen once, with approximately 2% in the top ten. The sequenced sample was PBMCs. Source of these receptors: a male donor in good health and CMV-seronegative. Each CDR3 is given with its conserved first and last residue. Each record gives: D gene, clone size, J gene, V gene, CDR3 protein, CDR3 DNA. A D gene is named only where the DNA matches it firmly. The size entry is marked missing in some rows and otherwise reads once, few, many or a size class.

TRBD2	-	TRBJ2-1	TRBV11-2	CASSSLAGVYNEQFF	TGTGCCAGCAGCTCCCTAGCGGGAGTATACAATGAGCAGTTCTTC
-	-	TRBJ2-4	TRBV2	CASSRGKNIQYF	TGTGCCAGCAGTCGCGGTAAAAACATTCAGTACTTC
TRBD1	-	TRBJ1-4	TRBV28	CASSTGAANEKLFF	TGTGCCAGCAGTACAGGGGCAGCTAATGAAAAACTGTTTTTT
-	-	TRBJ2-7	TRBV6-6	CASSGFGEQYF	TGTGCCAGCAGTGGATTCGGGGAGCAGTACTTC
-	-	TRBJ2-1	TRBV4-3	CASSQEVPRGGGQFF	TGCGCCAGCAGCCAAGAAGTCCCTAGAGGGGGTGGGCAGTTCTTC
-	-	TRBJ2-7	TRBV9	CASSVGGMGYEQYF	TGTGCCAGCAGCGTAGGAGGGATGGGCTACGAGCAGTACTTC
-	-	TRBJ2-7	TRBV19	CASSIFSQDYEQYF	TGTGCCAGTAGTATTTTCAGTCAAGACTACGAGCAGTACTTC
TRBD2	-	TRBJ2-5	TRBV9	CASSASGEETQYF	TGTGCCAGCAGCGCTAGCGGGGAAGAGACCCAGTACTTC
-	-	TRBJ2-3	TRBV4-2	CASSQEPGLAPADTQYF	TGTGCCAGCAGCCAAGAGCCGGGCCTAGCTCCGGCAGATACGCAGTATTTT
TRBD2	-	TRBJ2-3	TRBV14	CASSHWTSGEIEDTQYF	TGTGCCAGCAGCCATTGGACTAGCGGAGAGATCGAGGATACGCAGTATTTT
-	-	TRBJ1-5	TRBV7-2	CASSWQSSQPQHF	TGTGCCAGCAGCTGGCAGTCCAGTCAGCCCCAGCATTTT
TRBD1	-	TRBJ2-2	TRBV14	CASSQIQGAGTGELFF	TGTGCCAGCAGCCAGATACAGGGGGCGGGCACCGGGGAGCTGTTTTTT
-	-	TRBJ1-3	TRBV6-1	CASSVMRDLGGNTIYF	TGTGCCAGCAGTGTGATGCGGGATCTAGGTGGAAACACCATATATTTT
-	-	TRBJ1-4	TRBV29-1	CSVVSLATNEKLFF	TGCAGCGTTGTCAGTTTGGCAACTAATGAAAAACTGTTTTTT
-	-	TRBJ2-3	TRBV6-1	CASSAYGTLTDTQYF	TGTGCCAGCAGTGCATACGGGACTCTCACAGATACGCAGTATTTT
TRBD1	few	TRBJ2-2	TRBV28	CASTTTGDTGELFF	TGTGCCAGCACCACGACAGGGGACACCGGGGAGCTGTTTTTT
TRBD1	-	TRBJ2-4	TRBV18	CASSPGPGTGNADKNIQYF	TGTGCCAGCTCCCCCGGACCAGGGACAGGGAATGCGGACAAAAACATTCAGTACTTC
TRBD1	-	TRBJ2-5	TRBV18	CASGKDRQYQETQYF	TGTGCCAGCGGAAAGGACAGGCAGTACCAAGAGACCCAGTACTTC
TRBD2	-	TRBJ2-7	TRBV4-3	CASSQRRTSASEQYF	TGCGCCAGCAGCCAGCGGCGGACTAGCGCGTCCGAGCAGTACTTC
-	-	TRBJ2-3	TRBV28	CASSSTPLGDTQYF	TGTGCCAGCAGTTCGACTCCCCTCGGAGATACGCAGTATTTT
-	-	TRBJ2-1	TRBV9	CASSVTTLAVSNSYNEQFF	TGTGCCAGCAGCGTGACTACCCTCGCCGTTTCTAACTCCTACAATGAGCAGTTCTTC
-	once	TRBJ1-1	TRBV28	CASSFQLYAEAFF	TGTGCCAGCAGTTTTCAGTTGTACGCTGAAGCTTTCTTT
-	-	TRBJ2-3	TRBV19	CASSTGPALSQYF	TGTGCCAGTAGTACAGGTCCAGCCTTGTCGCAGTATTTT
TRBD2	-	TRBJ2-3	TRBV4-1	CASSQDTPGLAATDTQYF	TGCGCCAGCAGCCAAGATACGCCGGGACTAGCGGCCACAGATACGCAGTATTTT
-	few	TRBJ1-5	TRBV7-2	CASSLGRDQPQHF	TGTGCCAGCAGCTTAGGCAGGGATCAGCCCCAGCATTTT
-	-	TRBJ2-3	TRBV23-1	CAGTYRADTQYF	TGCGCCGGAACATACAGGGCAGATACGCAGTATTTT
-	-	TRBJ1-2	TRBV15	CATRQTSNYGYTF	TGTGCCACCAGACAGACATCAAACTATGGCTACACCTTC
TRBD1	-	TRBJ2-7	TRBV7-6	CASSLVGQGTYEQYF	TGTGCCAGCAGCTTAGTGGGACAGGGGACCTACGAGCAGTACTTC
TRBD2	-	TRBJ2-7	TRBV4-3	CASSQEIGSGSLVEQYF	TGCGCCAGCAGCCAAGAAATTGGTAGCGGGTCCCTGGTGGAGCAGTACTTC
TRBD1	-	TRBJ2-5	TRBV27	CASSRTGWEQYF	TGTGCCAGCAGTAGGACAGGGTGGGAGCAGTACTTC
-	-	TRBJ2-5	TRBV6-1	CASSELGAPWYF	TGTGCCAGCAGTGAACTCGGTGCCCCTTGGTACTTC
-	-	TRBJ1-2	TRBV9	CASKGGGYGYTF	TGTGCCAGCAAAGGGGGTGGGTATGGCTACACCTTC
TRBD2	-	TRBJ2-1	TRBV27	CASSLGAGDYNEQFF	TGTGCCAGCAGTTTAGGAGCGGGGGACTACAATGAGCAGTTCTTC